This paragraph covers one TCR beta chain sequence. There is no known antigen for this receptor. No per-base quality is available; no much larger clone lies one base away. The data derive from a study of shared clonotypes between healthy human individuals (TCRdb year 2020). In the study overall: The cohort included a few men and two women between 18 and 49 years of age. Per donor, three plates each were used for CD4 naive and CD4 memory, two for CD8 naive, and one for CD8 memory. The study deeply sequenced blood TCR repertoires of five healthy adults to estimate repertoire size and the extent of clonotype sharing between individuals. Libraries were prepared and TCR repertoires were sequenced by different laboratories using diverse techniques, in order to increase sequencing depth and limit assay-specific biases. Leukapheresis yielded between about 0.85 and 10 billion PBMCs per donor.

For the CD8 naive samples, CD45RO-negative cells were positively selected for CCR7, yielding a CD45RA+CCR7+ population from which TemRA cells were excluded. The donors were healthy, HIV-negative adults with no recently reported acute infections or vaccinations. Only Caucasian adults living in Nashville, Tennessee, USA were represented among the donors. After blood collection by leukapheresis, PBMCs were isolated using Ficoll-Histopaque density gradient centrifugation and then cryopreserved in the vapor phase of liquid nitrogen. Purity and quantity of every magnetically sorted T cell population were checked by analytical flow cytometry. Genomic DNA was isolated from every sorted fraction and measured by UV absorbance on a Nanodrop 2000c. Points the paper makes about the study in general: Based on pairwise subsampling, the degree of clonotype sharing among donors was expected to be affected by sequencing depth. Compared with non-shared clonotypes, the clonotypes found in all four sorted-subset donors had higher generation probabilities. The genetic and exposure-history diversity represented was limited by the small number of donors. When four donors were compared, the shared fraction of clonotypes was around 5% for naive CD4, around 3.6% for naive CD8, 2.3% for memory CD4, and 0.35% to 0.4% for memory CD8. Rarefaction of sorted-subset datasets indicated incomplete sequencing despite the large sequencing depth. Estimated clonotype richness was generally larger for naive than for memory subsets. Sampling was restricted to blood, and TCR repertoires in tissue are likely to differ from TCR repertoires in blood.

The CDR3 has 11 amino acids, counting the end cysteine and phenylalanine. Here the CDR3 DNA is all that survives: 33 bases in frame from base 1. For CDR1 and CDR2, the germline V gene (reference sequence) lists DFQATT and SNEGSKA. V was cut back by 0 bases and J by 14 bases, leaving a gap of 10 bases between them. TCR CDR3 regions were amplified from genomic DNA by multiplex PCR using the deep immunoSEQ assay. Extracted genomic DNA from each cell subset was spread evenly across all wells of several immunoSEQ 96-well plates, with each plate serving as a replicate. For sorted subsets, each replicate PCR was loaded with about 0.2 ug genomic DNA, equivalent to about 30,000 T cell genomes. The purified libraries were quantified using a Qubit 3.0 fluorometer, sized with a Bioanalyzer 2100, and then quantified again using the KAPA Library Quantification kit. Every immunoSEQ 96-well plate was sequenced on a separate single-read 150-cycle Illumina NextSeq 550 flow cell. The original methods were these. The immunoSEQ output contained only junctional sequences without quality scores, so filtering could not match that applied to full-length reads. To assign V/J genes and CDR3, sequences were annotated against IMGT germline references using PyIR, a Python wrapper for IgBLAST v1.9. Reads with weak V/J assignments (E-value above 1e-6), missing CDR3, stop codons, out-of-frame junctions, or ambiguous translated residues were removed. V3J clonotypes were defined by identical inferred V gene, J gene, and CDR3 amino acid sequence. Percentage overlap between repertoires was calculated by dividing the number of shared unique clonotypes by the size of the smaller repertoire. RTK rarefaction, the Chao1 estimator, and Recon v2.1 estimates of unobserved clonotypes were used to assess repertoire richness. Generation probabilities for all TCRbeta clonotypes obtained by the gDNA method from a handful of donors were computed using OLGA. TCRdb re-hosts the immuneACCESS table, in-frame sequences only. Its copies lack some clones; in the studies checked, an unresolved V gene accounts for under half of them, and the cause for the rest is not known. D and trimming were read from the DNA, whereas the V and J calls and clone size are those reported in that table. This sample has some 2.1 million clones in its table, and approximately 95% of those were observed once. 0.9% to 1.4% of the sample is taken by the ten largest.

The chain is assembled from TRBV20-1 and TRBJ1-4, with no D gene named confidently. The sample comprised naive CD8+ T cells sorted from blood. Explained via the paper, the cell subset or site label denotes: CD45RA+CCR7+. This sequence was found in a man between 18 and 35 years old in good health. The DNA is TGCAGTGCTAGAGATGTGGGTGGGCTGTTTTTT. It specifies CSARDVGGLFF.